The rows below give T cell receptor beta chains drawn from one sample of a study of OX40 agonist ivuxolimab in advanced cancers. Clones were read by immunoSEQ multiplex PCR, and TCRdb kept only the in-frame ones, dropping some. Altogether around 100,000 clones are present, 90% to 95% being singletons, with the ten largest covering approximately 2.5%. This specimen consisted of CD4+ or CD8+ T cells sorted from blood, obtained in a trial of the OX40 agonist ivuxolimab. Receptor source: an adult with an advanced solid tumor such as melanoma, head and neck, liver or kidney cancer. Both conserved end residues are part of each CDR3. D genes are given only for firm matches. Rows may omit the clone size; those that give it use once, few, many or a size class.

size,V,D,J,DNA,CDR3
.,TRBV2,TRBD2,TRBJ2-2,TGTGCCAGCAGTTGGACTAGCTCGAACACCGGGGAGCTGTTTTTT,CASSWTSSNTGELFF
few,TRBV6-4,.,TRBJ2-1,TGTGCCAGCAGTGCCCTGCCGGGCCCAATGTATGAGCAGTTCTTC,CASSALPGPMYEQFF
.,TRBV7-2,.,TRBJ1-2,TGTGCCAGCAGCTTGAGGCTGGGGCACGACTATGGCTACACCTTC,CASSLRLGHDYGYTF
.,TRBV5-4,TRBD1,TRBJ2-3,TGTGCCAGCAGCCCGGGACAGGGGCGCACAGATACGCAGTATTTT,CASSPGQGRTDTQYF
.,TRBV23-1,.,TRBJ2-5,TGCGCCAGCAGTCCGGCCAGGCAAGAGACCCAGTACTTC,CASSPARQETQYF
.,TRBV28,TRBD1,TRBJ2-7,TGTGCCAGCAGTAGGGACAGGGACGAGCAGTACTTC,CASSRDRDEQYF
.,TRBV7-9,TRBD1,TRBJ2-7,TGTGCCAGCAGCTTAGAGGGGAGGACAGGGGCCTACGAGCAGTACTTC,CASSLEGRTGAYEQYF
.,TRBV9,TRBD2,TRBJ2-3,TGTGCCAGCAGCCTGGGCGGGAGATCAGATACGCAGTATTTT,CASSLGGRSDTQYF
.,TRBV7-2,.,TRBJ1-5,TGTGCCAGCAGCTATGTGGAGGGACAGCCCCAGCATTTT,CASSYVEGQPQHF
.,TRBV11-2,.,TRBJ1-1,TGTGCCAGCAGCTTAGATGCCTTTTCAAGGACCCAGTCGGAGAACACTGAAGCTTTCTTT,CASSLDAFSRTQSENTEAFF
.,TRBV2,.,TRBJ2-2,TGTGCCAGCAGGCAACAGGGAACCGGGGAGCTGTTTTTT,CASRQQGTGELFF
once,TRBV5-6,TRBD1,TRBJ1-2,TGTGCCAGCAGCTTACAGGGGAACTATGGCTACACCTTC,CASSLQGNYGYTF
.,TRBV7-3,.,TRBJ2-3,TGTGCCAGCAGCTCCCGGGGCGGGGCAAGTACAGATACGCAGTATTTT,CASSSRGGASTDTQYF
.,TRBV7-8,.,TRBJ2-5,TGTGCCAGCAGCTTAGTCGTCTTACAAGAGACCCAGTACTTC,CASSLVVLQETQYF
.,TRBV7-9,.,TRBJ2-5,TGTGCCAGCAACGGATTGTTACGAGAGACCCAGTACTTC,CASNGLLRETQYF
.,TRBV5-6,.,TRBJ1-1,TGTGCCAGCAGCAGCCGGGACATGGTCACTGAAGCTTTCTTT,CASSSRDMVTEAFF
.,TRBV7-9,.,TRBJ2-5,TGTGCCAGCAGCTCAGGCGGCGCCTGGGAGACCCAGTACTTC,CASSSGGAWETQYF
.,TRBV28,TRBD1,TRBJ1-1,TGTGCCAGCAGTCCCTCCCCCGGACAGGGGAACACTGAAGCTTTCTTT,CASSPSPGQGNTEAFF
.,TRBV5-1,.,TRBJ2-3,TGCGCCAGCAGCTTGGACGCGCAGGGCCCCACAGATACGCAGTATTTT,CASSLDAQGPTDTQYF
.,TRBV7-2,.,TRBJ2-3,TGTGCCAGCAGCAAAGGCACAGATACGCAGTATTTT,CASSKGTDTQYF
.,TRBV5-5,.,TRBJ2-1,TGTGCCAGCAGCTTGGCAGGGACCTACAATGAGCAGTTCTTC,CASSLAGTYNEQFF
.,TRBV28,.,TRBJ2-2,TGTGCCAGCAGTTTAGGGGGGCCCGGGGAGCTGTTTTTT,CASSLGGPGELFF
.,TRBV6-5,TRBD2,TRBJ2-5,TGTGCCAGCAGCAGGACTAGCGGGATCCAAGAGACCCAGTACTTC,CASSRTSGIQETQYF
.,TRBV19,.,TRBJ2-2,TGTGCCAGTAGTATTGGGGCTGGTTACACCGGGGAGCTGTTTTTT,CASSIGAGYTGELFF
.,TRBV6-5,.,TRBJ2-7,TGTGCCAGCAGTGCGATAATCTCCCCGCACGGCGAGCAGTACTTC,CASSAIISPHGEQYF
.,TRBV7-7,.,TRBJ2-7,TGTGCTAGCAGCTTAGCCGGAGGGGGCTTAAGCGAGCAGTACTTC,CASSLAGGGLSEQYF
.,TRBV10-1,.,TRBJ2-4,TGCGCCAGCTCTCGAGGCAGGGTTCAAATGACCAAAAACATTCAGTACTTC,CASSRGRVQMTKNIQYF
.,TRBV5-4,.,TRBJ1-5,TGTGCCAGCAGCTCGGACAGCAATCAGCCCCAGCATTTT,CASSSDSNQPQHF